This T cell receptor (beta chain) was observed in a study of CD8 T cells in Susac syndrome. Random-hexamer reverse transcription was applied to roughly 0.45 to 1 ug RNA. MiXCR was run by TCRdb on the immunoSEQ multiplex PCR reads, yielding one entry per CDR3 protein. This table holds approximately 300,000 distinct CDR3 sequences, roughly 85% found once. This clonotype has only one observation. V lost 6 bases, J lost 0 bases, and 21 bases lay in between. Germline CDR1 reads MNHEY; CDR2 reads SVGEGT. The CDR3 length is 18 residues. This TCR was recovered from a human donor with multiple sclerosis. The sequenced material came from CD8+ T cells from PBMCs. The chain links TRBV6-2 or TRBV6-3 to TRBJ2-1; tentative D call: TRBD1 (5 bases). CDR3 region: CASSQWGPRKNSYNEQFF. The CDR3 DNA sequence: TGTGCCAGCAGCCAATGGGGCCCCCGGAAAAACTCCTACAATGAGCAGTTCTTC.